The present T cell receptor (beta chain) was sequenced within a study of human T cells and chemical hapten exposure. The overall study: Sensitization applied 2% DPC to roughly 2 cm by roughly 2 cm of upper inner arm skin.

TCRdb analysed the RACE reads with MiXCR anew, one entry per CDR3 protein. The sample has about 120,000 distinct CDR3 sequences, less than 15% seen once. As to time point: pre-sensitization, week 0. The treatment: therapeutic diphenylcyclopropenone sensitization with weekly scalp DPC. Blood was drawn before each patch test was applied. As for this clonotype: As yet, its antigen is unknown.

This CDR3 is 16 amino acids long. The germline V gene encodes CDR1 LGHNA and CDR2 YSLEER. V was pared by 0 bases and J by 1 base, with 2 bases of the junction left unmatched. Study-level results: Sensitizing with DPC caused no change in TCRs above 1 in 1000 frequency.

Source: whole blood, taken in connection with sensitization to the hapten diphenylcyclopropenone (DPC). The J gene is TRBJ1-1, the V gene TRBV4-3, with TRBD1 matching 10 bases. This receptor was identified in a woman aged 18-35 years with alopecia areata. Some clones in this sample may be carry-over from other donors' samples. CDR3 residues: CASSQDWDRGNTEAFF. CDR3 nucleotides: TGCGCCAGCAGCCAAGATTGGGACAGGGGGAACACTGAAGCTTTCTTT.